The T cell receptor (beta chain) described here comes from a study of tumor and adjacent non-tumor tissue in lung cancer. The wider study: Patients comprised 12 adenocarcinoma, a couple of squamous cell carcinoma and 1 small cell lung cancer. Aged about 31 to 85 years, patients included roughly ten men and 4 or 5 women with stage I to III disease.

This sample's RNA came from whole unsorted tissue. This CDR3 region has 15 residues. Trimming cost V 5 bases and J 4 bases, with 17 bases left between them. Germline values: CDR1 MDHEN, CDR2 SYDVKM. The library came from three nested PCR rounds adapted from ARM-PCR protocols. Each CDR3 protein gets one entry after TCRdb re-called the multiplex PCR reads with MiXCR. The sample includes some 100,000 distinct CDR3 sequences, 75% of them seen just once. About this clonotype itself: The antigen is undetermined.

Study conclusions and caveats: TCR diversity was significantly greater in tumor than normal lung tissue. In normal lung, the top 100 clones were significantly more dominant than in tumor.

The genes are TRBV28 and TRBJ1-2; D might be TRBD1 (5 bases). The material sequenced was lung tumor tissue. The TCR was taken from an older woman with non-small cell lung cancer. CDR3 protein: CASSVPQIGVYGYTF. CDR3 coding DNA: TGTGCCAGCAGTGTACCCCAGATAGGGGTCTATGGCTACACCTTC.